The 26 T cell receptor beta chains presented below share a single source sample, sequenced in a study of OX40 agonist ivuxolimab in advanced cancers. Sequencing used immunoSEQ multiplex PCR; TCRdb keeps in-frame clones, though not all of them. The sample holds 90,000 or so clones, around 91% seen once. Material: CD4+ or CD8+ T cells sorted from blood, obtained in a trial of the OX40 agonist ivuxolimab. The source is an adult with an advanced solid tumor such as melanoma, head and neck, liver or kidney cancer.

CDR3 nucleotides: TGTGCCAGCAGCCAAGAGGGGGGACAGGGGACAAACGAGCAGTACTTC. This translates into CASSQEGGQGTNEQYF. The chain combines TRBV4-2 with TRBJ2-7, with 10 bases matching TRBD1. J was trimmed by 5 bases and V by 0 bases; bases with no gene match: 7. The CDR3 runs 16 residues. Germline values: CDR1 LGHNA, CDR2 YNFKEQ.

This chain connects TRBV4-1 to TRBJ2-7, with unresolved D. CDR1 is MGHRA and CDR2 is YSYEKL in the germline V gene. CDR3 length equals 15 residues. V was trimmed by 1 base and J by 2 bases, leaving 12 bases between them. The CDR3: CASSQGTQAPYEQYF. CDR3 coding DNA: TGCGCCAGCAGCCAAGGGACCCAAGCCCCCTACGAGCAGTACTTC.

The V call is TRBV7-6, the J call TRBJ1-1; D ambiguous. The germline CDR1 and CDR2 sequences are SGHVS and FNYEAQ. V was cut by 1 base and J by 1 base, with 7 bases left in between. CDR3 length: 14 residues. The CDR3 here is CASSLVGKNTEAFF. The CDR3 bases are TGTGCCAGCAGCTTAGTCGGGAAGAACACTGAAGCTTTCTTT.

The gene calls are TRBV12-5 and TRBJ2-3; tentatively, D is TRBD2 (6 bases). V dropped 3 bases and J dropped 2 bases, with 12 bases sitting between them. The CDR3 runs 15 residues. The germline V gene has CDR1 LGHNT and CDR2 FRNRAP. The CDR3 sequence: CASGLGTVYTDTQYF. For the CDR3, the DNA is TGTGCTAGTGGTTTAGGGACTGTTTACACAGATACGCAGTATTTT. Together with reference TRBV12-5 and TRBJ2-3, the CDR3 gives the full variable domain: DARVTQTPRHKVTEMGQEVTMRCQPILGHNTVFWYRQTMMQGLELLAYFRNRAPLDDSGMPKDRFSAEMPDATLATLKIQPSEPRDSAVYFCASGLGTVYTDTQYFGPGTRLTVL.

The J gene is TRBJ2-1, the V gene TRBV10-3; TRBD2 matches 9 bases. The CDR3 loop spans 17 amino acids. The germline V gene encodes CDR1 ENHRY and CDR2 SYGVKD. J was trimmed by 7 bases and V by 0 bases; bases with no gene match: 10. The DNA of the CDR3 is TGTGCCATCAGTGAGTCCTCAGGCGGGAGGGCCTCGAATGAGCAGTTCTTC. Translated, it gives CAISESSGGRASNEQFF.

The J gene is TRBJ2-5, the V gene TRBV11-3; TRBD2 agrees at 9 bases. The CDR3 sequence is 15 residues long. Germline CDR1 is SGHNT and CDR2 is YENEEA. V was clipped by 2 bases and J by 1 base; unmatched bases: 2. CDR3 DNA: TGTGCCAGCAGCTTAACTAGCGGGTTCCAAGAGACCCAGTACTTC. This codes for CASSLTSGFQETQYF.

The V call is TRBV7-3, the J call TRBJ2-6; 8 bases are shared with TRBD1. Losses at the gene ends were 5 bases for V and 3 bases for J; bases not matched to a gene: 6. Germline loops: CDR1 SGHTA, CDR2 FQGTGA. This CDR3 comprises 16 residues. The CDR3: CASSAQGAYGANVLTF. In nucleotides, the CDR3 is TGTGCCAGCAGCGCCCAGGGGGCGTATGGGGCCAACGTCCTGACTTTC.

This chain connects TRBV19 to TRBJ2-6; D is perhaps TRBD1 (5 bases). Germline-derived CDR1 and CDR2 are LNHDA and SQIVND (reference sequence). This CDR3 region has 17 residues. Trimming cost V 2 bases and J 0 bases, with 11 bases left between them. CDR3 residues: CASSILGQGSGANVLTF. The CDR3 nucleotides are TGTGCCAGTAGTATACTAGGGCAGGGCTCTGGGGCCAACGTCCTGACTTTC.

The J gene is TRBJ1-5, the V gene TRBV28, with D perhaps matching TRBD1 (5 bases). The CDR3 loop spans 16 amino acids. V gave up 6 bases and J gave up 5 bases, with 20 bases separating them. Per the germline V gene, CDR1 is MDHEN and CDR2 is SYDVKM. This chain's CDR3 is CASRDGTEDSHQPQHF. As DNA, the CDR3 is TGTGCCAGCAGGGATGGGACGGAAGACTCCCATCAGCCCCAGCATTTT.

The rearrangement links TRBV5-1 to TRBJ2-3; 9 bases match TRBD2. Trimming at V came to 0 bases and at J to 4 bases, leaving 6 bases not matched to a gene. Germline CDR1 and CDR2: SGHRS and YFSETQ. The length of the CDR3 is 16 residues. The CDR3 reads CASSLDGSGSADTQYF. In DNA, the CDR3 is TGCGCCAGCAGCTTGGATGGTAGCGGGAGTGCAGATACGCAGTATTTT.

The chain has TRBV7-2 and TRBJ2-1; the match to TRBD1 covers 8 bases. The V gene end was trimmed by 5 bases and the J gene end by 4 bases; junction bases not matched to a gene: 4. The CDR3 totals 14 residues. CDR1 is SGHTA, CDR2 FQGNSA, per germline. CDR3 protein: CASSQGTGYNEQFF. In DNA form, the CDR3 reads TGTGCCAGCAGCCAAGGGACAGGTTACAATGAGCAGTTCTTC.

The chain is built from TRBV6-6 and TRBJ2-7; D is ambiguous. This CDR3 has 12 residues. V was pared by 0 bases and J by 4 bases, with 4 bases between. Germline-derived CDR1 and CDR2 are MNHNY and SVGAGI (reference sequence). The CDR3 loop reads CASSYSRYEQYF. CDR3 bases: TGTGCCAGCAGTTACTCAAGATACGAGCAGTACTTC.

The chain combines TRBV4-1 with TRBJ2-2; D perhaps matches TRBD1 (5 bases). Germline lookup yields CDR1 MGHRA and CDR2 YSYEKL. Between the trimmed V and J ends, which lost 1 base and 1 base, there was a span of 10 bases. The CDR3 has 16 residues. The CDR3 DNA follows: TGCGCCAGCAGCCAAGGGGGCGCCTTGAACACCGGGGAGCTGTTTTTT. Translating gives CASSQGGALNTGELFF.

V gene TRBV21-1 combines with J gene TRBJ1-1; TRBD1 is the table's D call, not checked against the DNA. TRBV21-1 corresponds to a pseudogene. The CDR3 contains 15 residues. CDR3 sequence (DNA): TGTGCCAGCAGCAAAAAAGGGGCAGGGGAAGGTGAAGCTTTCTTT. It encodes CASSKKGAGEGEAFF.

In nucleotides, the CDR3 is TGTGCCAGCAGCTTAGGTGTGTTCCAAGAGACCCAGTACTTC. Encoded protein: CASSLGVFQETQYF. This chain links TRBV7-6 with TRBJ2-5; D is uncertain. Germline V lookup: CDR1 SGHVS, CDR2 FNYEAQ. CDR3 length: 14 amino acids. Trimming pared 1 base from V and 1 base from J, leaving 7 bases between.

The chain joins TRBV7-2 to TRBJ2-1; TRBD2 matches 10 bases. Germline values: CDR1 SGHTA, CDR2 FQGNSA. The trim removed 4 bases at V and 1 base at J, leaving 10 bases unmatched. The CDR3 has 18 amino acids. The CDR3: CASSSRESSGSSYNEQFF. The CDR3 DNA is TGTGCCAGCAGCTCCCGAGAGTCTAGCGGGAGTTCCTACAATGAGCAGTTCTTC.

The genes are TRBV27 and TRBJ2-7, with 9 bases lining up with TRBD1. V was pared by 4 bases and J by 3 bases, with 7 bases of the junction left unmatched. The CDR3 sequence is 15 residues long. CDR1 MNHEY and CDR2 SMNVEV come from the germline V gene (reference sequence). The CDR3 region has the DNA TGTGCCAGCAGTTCCCCGGGACAGGGTATCTACGAGCAGTACTTC. Encoded protein: CASSSPGQGIYEQYF.

This CDR3 is CASSFLNRGLSYEQYF. As DNA, the CDR3 is TGTGCCAGCAGCTTCCTTAACAGGGGGCTTTCCTACGAGCAGTACTTC. The chain joins TRBV5-4 to TRBJ2-7, with 9 bases that match TRBD1. CDR1 SGHNT and CDR2 YYREEE come from the germline V gene (reference sequence). The CDR3 runs to 16 residues. V dropped 2 bases and J dropped 1; count of bases not matched to a gene: 7.

The J gene is TRBJ2-7, the V gene TRBV6-1, with D perhaps TRBD1 or TRBD2 (5 bases each). This CDR3 has 19 residues. The germline CDR1 and CDR2 sequences are MNHNS and SASEGT. V was pared by 0 bases and J by 2 bases, with 23 bases between. The CDR3 here is CASSEALRGVQGRTYEQYF. CDR3 DNA sequence: TGTGCCAGCAGTGAAGCGCTTCGGGGCGTCCAGGGCCGAACCTACGAGCAGTACTTC.

V gene TRBV29-1 combines with J gene TRBJ2-5; D is tentatively TRBD1 or TRBD2 (7 bases each). Trimming shortened V by 4 bases and J by 2 bases, and 14 bases separated the two germline ends. Germline loops: CDR1 SQVTM, CDR2 ANQGSEA. The CDR3 spans 14 residues. The CDR3 DNA sequence: TGCAGCGTTGCTCCCCAGGGGGGGCAAGAGACCCAGTACTTC. It is translated as CSVAPQGGQETQYF.

V gene TRBV18 combines with J gene TRBJ1-1; the match to TRBD1 covers 7 bases. Germline-derived CDR1 and CDR2 are KGHSH and LQKENI. V was clipped by 4 bases and J by 7 bases; unmatched bases: 9. This CDR3 has 14 residues. CDR3 coding DNA: TGTGCCAGCTCACTATACCCGGGACAGCGTGAAGCTTTCTTT. Protein product: CASSLYPGQREAFF. The full variable domain, in which reference TRBV18 and TRBJ1-1 provide the parts outside the CDR3, is NAGVMQNPRHLVRRRGQEARLRCSPMKGHSHVYWYRQLPEEGLKFMVYLQKENIIDESGMPKERFSAEFPKEGPSILRIQQVVRGDSAAYFCASSLYPGQREAFFGQGTRLTVV.

The chain combines TRBV11-2 with TRBJ2-7; 7 bases map to TRBD2. Trimming took 5 bases from V and 0 from J; bases not matched to a gene: 10. Per the germline V gene, CDR1 is SGHAT and CDR2 is FQNNGV. The CDR3 is 16 residues long. The CDR3 loop reads CASSRRGGEPSYEQYF. CDR3 coding DNA: TGTGCCAGCAGCCGGAGGGGAGGGGAACCCTCCTACGAGCAGTACTTC.

The rearrangement joins TRBV7-2 to TRBJ2-7; TRBD1 matches 9 bases. Germline CDR1 reads SGHTA; CDR2 reads FQGNSA. V was pared by 8 bases and J by 3 bases, with 5 bases of the junction left unmatched. This CDR3 has 13 amino acids. The CDR3 DNA follows: TGTGCCAGCTCCGGGACAGGGATCTACGAGCAGTACTTC. Translating it yields CASSGTGIYEQYF.

This chain connects TRBV29-1 to TRBJ2-1; 9 bases are shared with TRBD2. V lost 2 bases and J lost 0; bases outside the gene matches: 5. The length of the CDR3 is 16 residues. CDR1 is SQVTM, CDR2 ANQGSEA, per germline. CDR3 in DNA: TGCAGCGTTGAACGGCGGGAGGGCAGCTCCTACAATGAGCAGTTCTTC. It specifies CSVERREGSSYNEQFF.

The V gene is TRBV5-8, the J gene TRBJ2-5, with 12 bases matching TRBD1. The germline V gene has CDR1 SGHTS and CDR2 YDEGEE. Trimming cost V 4 bases and J 5 bases; bases outside gene matches: 3. The CDR3 loop spans 14 amino acids. The CDR3 nucleotides are TGTGCCAGCAGCCGGGACAGGGGGCCGGAGACCCAGTACTTC. It is translated as CASSRDRGPETQYF.

This chain uses TRBV7-9 with TRBJ2-1; no clear D gene. Trimming took off 5 bases at V and 3 bases at J, with 17 bases between the two ends. The CDR3 consists of 16 residues. Germline loops: CDR1 SEHNR, CDR2 FQNEAQ (reference sequence). This CDR3 reads CASSQSLPSYYNEQFF. CDR3 nucleotide sequence: TGTGCCAGCAGCCAAAGTCTCCCCTCCTACTACAATGAGCAGTTCTTC.